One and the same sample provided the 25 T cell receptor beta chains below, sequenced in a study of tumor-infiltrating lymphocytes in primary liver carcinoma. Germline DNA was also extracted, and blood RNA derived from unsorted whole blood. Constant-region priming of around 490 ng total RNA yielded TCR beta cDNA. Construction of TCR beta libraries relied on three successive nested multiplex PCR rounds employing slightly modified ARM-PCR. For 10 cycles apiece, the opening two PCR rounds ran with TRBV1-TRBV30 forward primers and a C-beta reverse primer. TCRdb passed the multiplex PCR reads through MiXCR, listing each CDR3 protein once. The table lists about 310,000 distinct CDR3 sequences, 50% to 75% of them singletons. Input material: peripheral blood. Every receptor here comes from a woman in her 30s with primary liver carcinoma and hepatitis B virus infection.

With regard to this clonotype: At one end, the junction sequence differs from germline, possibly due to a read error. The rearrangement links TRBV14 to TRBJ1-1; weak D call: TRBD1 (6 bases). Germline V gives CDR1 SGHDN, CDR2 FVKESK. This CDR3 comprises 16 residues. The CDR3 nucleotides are TGTGCCAACAGCCTAACCGGCAGGGGTGTGAACACTGAAGCTTTCTTT. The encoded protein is CANSLTGRGVNTEAFF.

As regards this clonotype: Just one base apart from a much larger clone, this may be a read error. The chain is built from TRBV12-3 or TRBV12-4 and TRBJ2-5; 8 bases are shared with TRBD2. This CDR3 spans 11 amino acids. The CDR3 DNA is TGTGGCAGCGGGGGCTTAGAGACCCAGTACTTC. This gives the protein CGSGGLETQYF.

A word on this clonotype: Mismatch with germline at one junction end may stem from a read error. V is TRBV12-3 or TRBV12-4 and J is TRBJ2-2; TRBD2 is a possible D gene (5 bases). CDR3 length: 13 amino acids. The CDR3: CASRAVGTGEMFF. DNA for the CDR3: TGTGCCAGCAGGGCGGTGGGCACCGGGGAGATGTTTTTT.

CDR3 residues: CACRGQNSQPQHF. Written as DNA, the CDR3 is TGTGCCTGCCGAGGGCAGAACAGTCAGCCCCAGCATTTT. The rearrangement joins TRBV28 to TRBJ1-5, with D unclear. Germline V gives CDR1 MDHEN, CDR2 SYDVKM. Trimming left V 11 bases short and J 6 bases short, with 17 bases between. CDR3 length: 13 residues.

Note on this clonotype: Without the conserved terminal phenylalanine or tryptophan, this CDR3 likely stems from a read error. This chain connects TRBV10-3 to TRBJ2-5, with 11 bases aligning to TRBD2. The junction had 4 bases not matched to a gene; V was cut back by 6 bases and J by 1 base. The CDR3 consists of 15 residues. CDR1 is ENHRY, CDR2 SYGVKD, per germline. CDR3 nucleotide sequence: TGTGCCATCAGGGATAGCGGGAGGGCCCAAGAGACCCAGTACTTA. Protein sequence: CAIRDSGRAQETQYL.

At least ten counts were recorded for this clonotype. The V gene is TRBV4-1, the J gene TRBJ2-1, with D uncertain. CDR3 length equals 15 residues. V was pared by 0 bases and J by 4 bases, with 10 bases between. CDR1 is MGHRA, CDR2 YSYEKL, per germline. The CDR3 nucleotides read TGCGCCAGCAGCCAAGATGGTCGTCAGTACAATGAGCAGTTCTTC. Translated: CASSQDGRQYNEQFF.

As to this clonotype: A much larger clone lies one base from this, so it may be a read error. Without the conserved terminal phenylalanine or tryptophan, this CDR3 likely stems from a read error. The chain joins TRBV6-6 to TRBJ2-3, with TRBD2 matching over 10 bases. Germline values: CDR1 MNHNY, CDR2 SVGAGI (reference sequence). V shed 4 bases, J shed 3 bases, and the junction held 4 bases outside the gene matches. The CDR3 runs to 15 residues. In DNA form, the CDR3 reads TGTGCCAGCAGTTCGTCTAGCGGGAGAACAGATACGCAGTATCTT. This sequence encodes CASSSSSGRTDTQYL.

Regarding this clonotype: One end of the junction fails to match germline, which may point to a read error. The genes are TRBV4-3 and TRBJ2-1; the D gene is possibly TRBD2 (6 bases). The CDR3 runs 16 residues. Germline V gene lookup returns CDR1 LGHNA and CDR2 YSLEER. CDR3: CASSQDAGSSNNEQFF. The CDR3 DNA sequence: TGCGCCAGCAGTCAAGATGCGGGAAGCTCCAACAATGAACAGTTCTTC.

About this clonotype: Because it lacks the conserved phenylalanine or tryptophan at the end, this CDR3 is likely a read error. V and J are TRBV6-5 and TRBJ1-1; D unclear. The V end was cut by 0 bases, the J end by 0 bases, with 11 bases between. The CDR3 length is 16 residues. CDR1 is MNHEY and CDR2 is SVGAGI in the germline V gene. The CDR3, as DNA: TGTGCCAGCAGTTACTCGATGGGAGAAGTGAACACTGAAGCTTTCATT. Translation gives CASSYSMGEVNTEAFI.

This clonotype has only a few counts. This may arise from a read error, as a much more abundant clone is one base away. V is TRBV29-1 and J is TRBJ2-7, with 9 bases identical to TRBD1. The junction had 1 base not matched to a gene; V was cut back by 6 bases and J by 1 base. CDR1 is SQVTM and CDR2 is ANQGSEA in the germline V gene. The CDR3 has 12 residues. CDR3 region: CSVGQGSYEQYF. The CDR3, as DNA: TGCAGCGTAGGACAGGGGTCCTACGAGCAGTACTTC.

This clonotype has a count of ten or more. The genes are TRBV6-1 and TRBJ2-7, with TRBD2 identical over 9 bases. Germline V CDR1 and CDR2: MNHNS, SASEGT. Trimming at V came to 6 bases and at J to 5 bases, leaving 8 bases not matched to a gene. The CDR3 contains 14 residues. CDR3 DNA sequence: TGTGCCAGCAGAAGTGGCGGGAGGGCCCACGAGCAGTACTTC. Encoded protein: CASRSGGRAHEQYF.

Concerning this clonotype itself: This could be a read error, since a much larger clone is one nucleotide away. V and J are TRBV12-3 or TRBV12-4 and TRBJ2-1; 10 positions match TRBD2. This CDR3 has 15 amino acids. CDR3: CASSSGAGGPREQSF. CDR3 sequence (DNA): TGTGCCAGCAGTTCGGGAGCGGGAGGGCCTCGGGAGCAGTCCTTC.

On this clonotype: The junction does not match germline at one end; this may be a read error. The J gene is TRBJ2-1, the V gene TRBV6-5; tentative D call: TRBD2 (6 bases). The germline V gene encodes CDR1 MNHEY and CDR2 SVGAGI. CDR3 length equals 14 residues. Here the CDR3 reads CVSSRTPIGSEQFF. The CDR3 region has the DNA TGTGTCAGCAGTCGGACCCCCATCGGGAGTGAGCAGTTCTTC.

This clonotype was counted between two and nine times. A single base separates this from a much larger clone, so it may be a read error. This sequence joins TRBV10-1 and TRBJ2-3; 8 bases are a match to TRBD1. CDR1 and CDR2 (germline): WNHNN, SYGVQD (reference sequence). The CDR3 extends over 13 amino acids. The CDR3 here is CASGEYRGSTQYF. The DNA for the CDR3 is TGCGCCAGCGGTGAGTACAGGGGGAGTACGCAGTATTTT.

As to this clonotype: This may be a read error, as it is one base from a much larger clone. CDR3 sequence (DNA): TGCAGCGCCTGGACAGGCCGAGGGAACACCGGGGAGCTGTTTTTT. Translation gives CSAWTGRGNTGELFF. The chain employs TRBV29-1 and TRBJ2-2, with 7 bases that match TRBD1. In germline, CDR1 is SQVTM, CDR2 ANQGSEA. The CDR3 extends over 15 amino acids. Trimming cost V 7 bases and J 1 base; bases outside gene matches: 9.

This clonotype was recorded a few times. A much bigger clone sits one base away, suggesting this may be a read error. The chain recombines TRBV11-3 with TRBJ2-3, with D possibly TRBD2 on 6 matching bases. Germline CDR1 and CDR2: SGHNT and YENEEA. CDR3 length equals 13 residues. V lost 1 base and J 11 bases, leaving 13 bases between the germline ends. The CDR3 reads CASSLGLLGGQYF. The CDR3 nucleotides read TGTGCCAGCAGCTTAGGTCTACTGGGGGGGCAGTATTTT.

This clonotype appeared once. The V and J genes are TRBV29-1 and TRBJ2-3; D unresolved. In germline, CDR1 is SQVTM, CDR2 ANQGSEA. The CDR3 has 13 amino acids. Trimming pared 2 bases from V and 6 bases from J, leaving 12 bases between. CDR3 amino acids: CSVEFHKTDTQYF. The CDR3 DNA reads TGCAGCGTTGAATTCCACAAGACGGATACGCAGTATTTT.

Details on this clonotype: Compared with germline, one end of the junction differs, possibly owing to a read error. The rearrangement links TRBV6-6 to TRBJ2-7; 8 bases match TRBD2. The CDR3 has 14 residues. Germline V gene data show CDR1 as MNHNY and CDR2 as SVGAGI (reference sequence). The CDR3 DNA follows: TGTGCCAACAGTTCACACGGGTCGGGGGGGGAGCAGTACTTC. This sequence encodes CANSSHGSGGEQYF.

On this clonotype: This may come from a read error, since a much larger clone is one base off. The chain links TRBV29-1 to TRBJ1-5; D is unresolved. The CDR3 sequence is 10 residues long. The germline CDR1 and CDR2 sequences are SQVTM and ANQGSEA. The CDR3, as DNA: TGCAGACTCTTCCTTCAGCCCCAGCATTTT. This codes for CRLFLQPQHF.

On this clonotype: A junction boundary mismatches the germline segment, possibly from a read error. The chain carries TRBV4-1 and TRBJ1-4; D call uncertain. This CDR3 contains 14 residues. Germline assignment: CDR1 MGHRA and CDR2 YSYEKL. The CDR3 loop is CASNQVREPEKLFF. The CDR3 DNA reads TGCGCCAGCAACCAAGTTCGGGAGCCTGAAAAACTGTTTTTT.

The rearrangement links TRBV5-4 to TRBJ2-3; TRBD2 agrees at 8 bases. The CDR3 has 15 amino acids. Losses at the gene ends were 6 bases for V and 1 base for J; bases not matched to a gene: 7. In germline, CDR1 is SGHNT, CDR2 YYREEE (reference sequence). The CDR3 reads CASTYSGAGTDTQYF. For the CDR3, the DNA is TGTGCCAGCACCTATAGCGGGGCCGGCACAGATACGCAGTATTTT.

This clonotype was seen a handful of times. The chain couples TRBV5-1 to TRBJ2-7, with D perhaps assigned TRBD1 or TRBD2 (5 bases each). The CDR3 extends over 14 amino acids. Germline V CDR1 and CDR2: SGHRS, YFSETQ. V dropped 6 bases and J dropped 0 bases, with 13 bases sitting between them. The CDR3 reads CASMRGTDSYEQYF. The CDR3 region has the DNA TGCGCCAGCATGAGGGGAACAGACTCCTACGAGCAGTACTTC.

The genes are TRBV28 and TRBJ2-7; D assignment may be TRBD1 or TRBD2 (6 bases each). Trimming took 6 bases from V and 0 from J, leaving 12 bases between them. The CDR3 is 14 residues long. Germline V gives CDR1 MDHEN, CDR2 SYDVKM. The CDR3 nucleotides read TGTGCCAGCAGCCTGTGGGGGGCCTCCTACGAGCAGTACTTC. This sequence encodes CASSLWGASYEQYF.

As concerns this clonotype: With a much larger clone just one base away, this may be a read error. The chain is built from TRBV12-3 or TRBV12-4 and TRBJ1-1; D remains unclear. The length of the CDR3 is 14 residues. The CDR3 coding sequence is TGTGCCAGCAAAATACTTCAGGCGAACACTGAAGCTTCCTTT. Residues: CASKILQANTEASF.

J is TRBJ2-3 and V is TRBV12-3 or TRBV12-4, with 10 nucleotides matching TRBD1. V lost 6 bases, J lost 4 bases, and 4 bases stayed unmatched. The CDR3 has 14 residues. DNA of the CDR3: TGTGCCAGCAGCCCGACAGGGGGCGCAGATACGCAGTATTTT. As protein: CASSPTGGADTQYF.